This T cell receptor beta chain emerged from a study of T cell responses to AZD1222 COVID-19 vaccine. Findings of the study overall: Clonal diversity was possibly underestimated, and the donors were mostly white British, with more females.

Assay used: immunoSEQ multiplex PCR; TCRdb lists only in-frame clones, some missing. The sample yields 150,000 to 200,000 clones, approximately 92% seen once. The ends were cut back, 4 bases at V and 2 bases at J, with 7 bases in the middle. The germline V gene has CDR1 MDHEN and CDR2 SYDVKM. This CDR3 has 13 residues. As to this clone: As yet, its antigen is unknown.

The input for sequencing was peripheral blood, taken 28 days after the second dose of the MenACWY control vaccine. The J gene is TRBJ2-3, the V gene TRBV28; no clear D. This sequence originates from an adult who received the MenACWY meningococcal vaccine as a control. The CDR3 DNA is TGTGCCAGCAGTTACCCGCACACAGATACGCAGTATTTT. This codes for CASSYPHTDTQYF.